This passage covers 4 T cell receptor beta chains from one sample sequenced in a study of cytomegalovirus exposure and HLA in healthy donors. PCR employed 60 Vbeta and 13 Jbeta primers. Profiling relied on immunoSEQ multiplex PCR, and the TCRdb table lists in-frame clones only, not all of them. The profile shows 170,000 or so clones, around 77% of them singletons. The sample was PBMCs. Every receptor here comes from a woman aged 45-65 years in good health and CMV-seropositive.

The rearrangement links TRBV28 to TRBJ2-1; 10 bases line up with TRBD2. Trimming removed 3 bases from V and 10 bases from J; junction bases left unmatched: 6. This CDR3 region has 14 residues. The germline V gene has CDR1 MDHEN and CDR2 SYDVKM. As DNA, the CDR3 is TGTGCCAGCAGTTTTCAGCGGGAGGGGAGAGAGCAGTTCTTC. Its protein product is CASSFQREGREQFF. Drawing the rest from reference TRBV28 and TRBJ2-1, the complete variable domain is DVKVTQSSRYLVKRTGEKVFLECVQDMDHENMFWYRQDPGLGLRLIYFSYDVKMKEKGDIPEGYSVSREKKERFSLILESASTNQTSMYLCASSFQREGREQFFGPGTRLTVL.

The genes are TRBV9 and TRBJ1-3; D possibly corresponds to TRBD1 (5 bases). V was clipped by 0 bases and J by 2 bases, with 12 bases between them. Germline-derived CDR1 and CDR2 are SGDLS and YYNGEE. This CDR3 region has 16 residues. CDR3 nucleotides: TGTGCCAGCAGCGTAGTCAGGGTTTCCCCTGGAAACACCATATATTTT. Translation: CASSVVRVSPGNTIYF.

The V and J genes are TRBV10-3 and TRBJ1-1; D is perhaps TRBD1 (5 bases). Per germline, CDR1 ENHRY and CDR2 SYGVKD. The V end was cut by 2 bases, the J end by 1 base, with 11 bases between. The CDR3 covers 15 residues. The CDR3 here is CAISEGAGKNTEAFF. CDR3 in DNA: TGTGCCATCAGTGAGGGAGCAGGGAAGAACACTGAAGCTTTCTTT.

The J gene is TRBJ2-1, the V gene TRBV7-6, with 9 bases fitting TRBD2. The CDR3 loop spans 15 amino acids. With V trimmed by 2 bases and J by 7 bases, 6 bases remained unmatched. The V gene's germline CDR1 is SGHVS and CDR2 FNYEAQ. The DNA for the CDR3 is TGTGCCAGCAGCTTAAAACTAGCGGGTGATAATGAGCAGTTCTTC. It specifies CASSLKLAGDNEQFF.